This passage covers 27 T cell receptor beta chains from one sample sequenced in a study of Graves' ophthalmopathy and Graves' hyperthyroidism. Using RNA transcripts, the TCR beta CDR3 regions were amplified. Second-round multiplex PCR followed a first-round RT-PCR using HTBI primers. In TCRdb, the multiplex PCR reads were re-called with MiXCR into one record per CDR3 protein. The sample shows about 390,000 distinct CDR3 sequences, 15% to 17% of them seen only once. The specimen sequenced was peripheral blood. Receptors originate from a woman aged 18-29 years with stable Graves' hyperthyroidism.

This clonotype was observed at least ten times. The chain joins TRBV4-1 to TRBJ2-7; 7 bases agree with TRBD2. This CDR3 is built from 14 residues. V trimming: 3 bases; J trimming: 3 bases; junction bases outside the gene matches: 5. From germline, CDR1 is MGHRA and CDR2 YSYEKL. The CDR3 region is CASSHPGGGYEQYF. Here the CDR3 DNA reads TGCGCCAGCAGCCATCCTGGGGGGGGCTACGAGCAGTACTTC.

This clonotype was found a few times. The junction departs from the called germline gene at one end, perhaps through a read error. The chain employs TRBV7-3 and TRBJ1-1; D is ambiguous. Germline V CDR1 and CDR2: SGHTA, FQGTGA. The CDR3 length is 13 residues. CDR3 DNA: TGTGCCAGCAGGAAGGGTACGAGCACTGAATCTTTCTTT. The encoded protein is CASRKGTSTESFF. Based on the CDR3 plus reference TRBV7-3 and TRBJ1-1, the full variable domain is GAGVSQTPSNKVTEKGKYVELRCDPISGHTALYWYRQSLGQGPEFLIYFQGTGAADDSGLPNDRFFAVRPEGSVSTLKIQRTERGDSAVYLCASRKGTSTESFFGQGTRLTVV.

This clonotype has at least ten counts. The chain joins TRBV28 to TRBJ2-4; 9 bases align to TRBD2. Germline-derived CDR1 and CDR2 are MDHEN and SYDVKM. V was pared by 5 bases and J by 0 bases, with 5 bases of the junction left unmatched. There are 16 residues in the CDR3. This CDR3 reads CASSISGGLAKNIQYF. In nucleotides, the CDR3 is TGTGCCAGCAGTATTAGCGGGGGACTAGCCAAAAACATTCAGTACTTC.

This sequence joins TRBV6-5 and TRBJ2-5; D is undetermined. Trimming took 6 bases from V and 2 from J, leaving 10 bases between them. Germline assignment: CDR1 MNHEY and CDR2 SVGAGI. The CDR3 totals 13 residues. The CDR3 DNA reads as TGTGCCAGCAGATATGACTCTCAAGAGACCCAGTACTTC. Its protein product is CASRYDSQETQYF.

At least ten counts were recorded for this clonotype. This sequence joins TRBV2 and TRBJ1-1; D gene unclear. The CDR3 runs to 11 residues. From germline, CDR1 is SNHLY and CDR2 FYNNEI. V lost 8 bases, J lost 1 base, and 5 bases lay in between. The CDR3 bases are TGTGCCAGCCGGCGGAACACTGAAGCTTTCTTT. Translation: CASRRNTEAFF.

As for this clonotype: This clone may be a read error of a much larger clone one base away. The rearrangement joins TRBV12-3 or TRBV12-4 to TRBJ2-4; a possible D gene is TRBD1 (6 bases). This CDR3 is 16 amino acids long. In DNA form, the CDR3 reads TGTGCCAGCAGTGAGATAGTACAGGGAGTTTTGGACATTAAGTACTTC. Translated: CASSEIVQGVLDIKYF.

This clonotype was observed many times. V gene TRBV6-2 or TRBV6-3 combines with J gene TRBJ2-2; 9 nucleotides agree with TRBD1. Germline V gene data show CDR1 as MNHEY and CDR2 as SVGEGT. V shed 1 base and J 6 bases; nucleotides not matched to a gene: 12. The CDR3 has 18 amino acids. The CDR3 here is CASSYLPPGQGRAGELFF. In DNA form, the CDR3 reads TGTGCCAGCAGTTACTTACCTCCGGGACAGGGAAGGGCCGGGGAGCTGTTTTTT.

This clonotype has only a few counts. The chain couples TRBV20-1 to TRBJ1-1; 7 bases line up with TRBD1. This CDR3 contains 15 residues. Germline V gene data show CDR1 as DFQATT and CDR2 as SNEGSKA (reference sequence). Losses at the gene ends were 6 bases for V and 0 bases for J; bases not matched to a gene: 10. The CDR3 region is CSAINSGQMNTEAFF. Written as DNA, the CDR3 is TGCAGTGCCATAAATTCGGGACAGATGAACACTGAAGCTTTCTTT.

The CDR3 DNA reads TGTGCCAGCAGTGAAAGAGGACTTAAAGAGACCCAGTACTTC. Amino acids: CASSERGLKETQYF. V gene TRBV2 combines with J gene TRBJ2-5; tentative D call: TRBD2 (5 bases). Germline V gene lookup returns CDR1 SNHLY and CDR2 FYNNEI. V was trimmed by 2 bases and J by 3 bases, leaving 10 bases between them. There are 14 residues in the CDR3.

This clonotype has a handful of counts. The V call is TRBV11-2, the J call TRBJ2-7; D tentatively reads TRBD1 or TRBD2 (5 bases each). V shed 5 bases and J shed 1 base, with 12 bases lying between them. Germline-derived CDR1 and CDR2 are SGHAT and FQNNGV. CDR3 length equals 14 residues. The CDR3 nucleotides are TGTGCCAGCAGCCGACCCGGGACGTCCTACGAGCAGTACTTC. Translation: CASSRPGTSYEQYF.

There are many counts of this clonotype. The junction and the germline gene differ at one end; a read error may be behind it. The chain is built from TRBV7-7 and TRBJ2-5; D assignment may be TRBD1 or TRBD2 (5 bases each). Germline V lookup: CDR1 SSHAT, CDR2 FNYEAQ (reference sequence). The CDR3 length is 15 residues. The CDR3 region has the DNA TGTGCTAGCAGCCCCACAACTAGTTGGGGGGAGACCCAGTACTTC. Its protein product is CASSPTTSWGETQYF.

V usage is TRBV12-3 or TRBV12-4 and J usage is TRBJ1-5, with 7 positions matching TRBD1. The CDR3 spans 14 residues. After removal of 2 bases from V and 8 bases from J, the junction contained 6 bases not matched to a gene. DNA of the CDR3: TGTGCCAGCAGTTTACTGGGAGGGGGCGAGCCCCAGCATTTT. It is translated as CASSLLGGGEPQHF.

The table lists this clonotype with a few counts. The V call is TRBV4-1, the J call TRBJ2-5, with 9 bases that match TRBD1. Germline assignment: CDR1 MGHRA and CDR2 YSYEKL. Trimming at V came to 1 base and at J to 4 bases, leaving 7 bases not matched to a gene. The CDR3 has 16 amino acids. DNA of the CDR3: TGCGCCAGCAGCCAAGGTGGCACAGGGGGCGGAGAGACCCAGTACTTC. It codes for CASSQGGTGGGETQYF.

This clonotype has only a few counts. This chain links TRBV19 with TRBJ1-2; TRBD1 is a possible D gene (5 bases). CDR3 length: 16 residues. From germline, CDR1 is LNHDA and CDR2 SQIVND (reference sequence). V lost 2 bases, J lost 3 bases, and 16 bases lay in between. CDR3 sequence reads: CASSIIFRGSDYGYTF. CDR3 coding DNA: TGTGCCAGTAGTATAATTTTTAGGGGATCAGACTATGGCTACACCTTC. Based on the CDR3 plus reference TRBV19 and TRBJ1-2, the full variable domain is DGGITQSPKYLFRKEGQNVTLSCEQNLNHDAMYWYRQDPGQGLRLIYYSQIVNDFQKGDIAEGYSVSREKKESFPLTVTSAQKNPTAFYLCASSIIFRGSDYGYTFGSGTRLTVV.

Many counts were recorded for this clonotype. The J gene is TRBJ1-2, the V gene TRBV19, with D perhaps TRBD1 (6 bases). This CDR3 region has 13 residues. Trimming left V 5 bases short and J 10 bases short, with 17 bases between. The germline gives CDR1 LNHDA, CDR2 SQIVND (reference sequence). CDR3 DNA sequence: TGTGCCAGTAGTTCGCAGATGACAGGTCCCTACACCTTC. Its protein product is CASSSQMTGPYTF.

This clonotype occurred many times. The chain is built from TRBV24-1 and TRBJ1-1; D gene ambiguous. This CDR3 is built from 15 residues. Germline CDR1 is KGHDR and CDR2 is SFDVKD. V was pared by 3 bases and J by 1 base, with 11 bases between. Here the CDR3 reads CATSDKGIGNTEAFF. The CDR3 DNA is TGTGCCACCAGTGATAAGGGTATTGGGAACACTGAAGCTTTCTTT.

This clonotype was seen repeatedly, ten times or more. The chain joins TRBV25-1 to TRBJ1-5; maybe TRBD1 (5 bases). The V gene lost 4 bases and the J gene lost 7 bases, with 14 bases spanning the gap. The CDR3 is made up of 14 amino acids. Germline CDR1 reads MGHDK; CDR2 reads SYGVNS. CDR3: CASSGWRGDQPQHF. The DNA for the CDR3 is TGTGCCAGCAGTGGATGGAGGGGTGACCAGCCCCAGCATTTT. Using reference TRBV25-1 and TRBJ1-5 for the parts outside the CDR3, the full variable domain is EADIYQTPRYLVIGTGKKITLECSQTMGHDKMYWYQQDPGMELHLIHYSYGVNSTEKGDLSSESTVSRIRTEHFPLTLESARPSHTSQYLCASSGWRGDQPQHFGDGTRLSIL.

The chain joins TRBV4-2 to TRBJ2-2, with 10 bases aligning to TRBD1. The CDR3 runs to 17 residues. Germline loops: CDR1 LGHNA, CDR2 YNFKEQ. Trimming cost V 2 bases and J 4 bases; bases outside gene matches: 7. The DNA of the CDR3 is TGTGCCAGCAGCCAAACCGGGACAGGGGCTCCCACCGGGGAGCTGTTTTTT. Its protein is CASSQTGTGAPTGELFF.

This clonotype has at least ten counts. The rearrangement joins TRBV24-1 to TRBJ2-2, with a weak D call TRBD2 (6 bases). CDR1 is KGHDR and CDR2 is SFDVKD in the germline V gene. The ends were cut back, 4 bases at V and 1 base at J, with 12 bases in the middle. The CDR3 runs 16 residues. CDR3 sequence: CATSDDRGLNTGELFF. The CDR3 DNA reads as TGTGCCACCAGTGACGACCGGGGGTTGAACACCGGGGAGCTGTTTTTT.

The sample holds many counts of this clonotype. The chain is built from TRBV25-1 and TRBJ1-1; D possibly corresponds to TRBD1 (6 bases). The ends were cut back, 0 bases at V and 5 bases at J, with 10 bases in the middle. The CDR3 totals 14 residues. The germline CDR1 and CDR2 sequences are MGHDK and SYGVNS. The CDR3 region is CASSEYRGATEAFF. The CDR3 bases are TGTGCCAGCAGTGAATACAGGGGAGCAACTGAAGCTTTCTTT.

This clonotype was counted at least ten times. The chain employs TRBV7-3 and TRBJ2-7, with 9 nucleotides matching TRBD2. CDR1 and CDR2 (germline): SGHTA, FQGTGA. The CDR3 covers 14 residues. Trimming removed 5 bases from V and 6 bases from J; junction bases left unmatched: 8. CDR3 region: CASSRDGGGGEQYF. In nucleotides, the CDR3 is TGTGCCAGCAGCCGCGACGGCGGGGGGGGCGAGCAGTACTTC.

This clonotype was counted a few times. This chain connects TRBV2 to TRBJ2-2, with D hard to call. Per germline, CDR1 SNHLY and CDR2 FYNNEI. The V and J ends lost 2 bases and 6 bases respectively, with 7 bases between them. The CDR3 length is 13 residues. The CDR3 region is CASSELASGELFF. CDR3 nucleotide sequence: TGTGCCAGCAGTGAATTAGCTTCCGGGGAGCTGTTTTTT.

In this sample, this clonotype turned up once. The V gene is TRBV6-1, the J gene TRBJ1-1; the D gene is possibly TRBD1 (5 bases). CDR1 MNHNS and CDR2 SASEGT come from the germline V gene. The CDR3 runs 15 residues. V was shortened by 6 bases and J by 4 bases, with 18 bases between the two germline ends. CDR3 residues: CASRSSGNPATEAFF. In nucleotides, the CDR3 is TGTGCCAGCAGATCTTCAGGGAACCCTGCCACTGAAGCTTTCTTT.

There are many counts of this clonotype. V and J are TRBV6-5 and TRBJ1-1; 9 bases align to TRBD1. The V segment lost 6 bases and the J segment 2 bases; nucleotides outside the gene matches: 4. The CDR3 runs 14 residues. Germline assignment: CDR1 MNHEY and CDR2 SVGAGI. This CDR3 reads CASRKDRGNTEAFF. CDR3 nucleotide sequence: TGTGCCAGCAGAAAGGACAGGGGCAACACTGAAGCTTTCTTT.

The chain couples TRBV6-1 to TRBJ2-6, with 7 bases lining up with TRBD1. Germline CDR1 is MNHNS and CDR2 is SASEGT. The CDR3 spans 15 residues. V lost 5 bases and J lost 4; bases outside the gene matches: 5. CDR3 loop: CASSPDRVGANVLTF. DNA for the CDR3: TGTGCCAGCAGTCCAGACAGGGTGGGGGCCAACGTCCTGACTTTC.

CDR3 loop: CASSLVDASYEQYF. DNA for the CDR3: TGTGCCAGCAGCTTAGTGGACGCGTCCTACGAGCAGTACTTC. The chain is built from TRBV7-2 and TRBJ2-7; D is ambiguous. V dropped 1 base and J dropped 1 base, with 8 bases sitting between them. CDR3 length: 14 amino acids. The V gene's germline CDR1 is SGHTA and CDR2 FQGNSA.

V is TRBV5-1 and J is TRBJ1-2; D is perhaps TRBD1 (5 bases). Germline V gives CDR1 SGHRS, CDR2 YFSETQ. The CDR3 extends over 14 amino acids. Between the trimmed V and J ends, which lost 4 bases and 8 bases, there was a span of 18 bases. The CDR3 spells CASSTRDRLRGYTF. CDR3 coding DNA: TGCGCCAGCAGCACGCGGGACCGACTAAGAGGCTACACCTTC.